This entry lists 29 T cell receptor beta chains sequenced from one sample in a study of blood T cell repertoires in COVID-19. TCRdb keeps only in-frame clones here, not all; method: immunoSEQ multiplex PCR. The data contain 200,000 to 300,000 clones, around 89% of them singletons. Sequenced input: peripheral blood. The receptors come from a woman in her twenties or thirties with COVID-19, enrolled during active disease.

Here the CDR3 reads CASTPDPQGYNEQFF. CDR3 bases: TGTGCCAGTACCCCGGACCCCCAGGGGTACAATGAGCAGTTCTTC. This sequence joins TRBV19 and TRBJ2-1; perhaps TRBD1 as D (6 bases). This CDR3 has 15 residues. Looked up from germline, CDR1 is LNHDA and CDR2 is SQIVND (reference sequence). Trimming shortened V by 7 bases and J by 4 bases, and 17 bases separated the two germline ends.

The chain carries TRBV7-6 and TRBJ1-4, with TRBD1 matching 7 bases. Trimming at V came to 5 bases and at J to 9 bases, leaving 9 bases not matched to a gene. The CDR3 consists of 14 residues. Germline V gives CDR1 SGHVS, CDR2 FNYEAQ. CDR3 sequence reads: CASSPQGGGQKLFF. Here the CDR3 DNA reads TGTGCCAGCAGCCCCCAGGGGGGCGGTCAAAAACTGTTTTTT.

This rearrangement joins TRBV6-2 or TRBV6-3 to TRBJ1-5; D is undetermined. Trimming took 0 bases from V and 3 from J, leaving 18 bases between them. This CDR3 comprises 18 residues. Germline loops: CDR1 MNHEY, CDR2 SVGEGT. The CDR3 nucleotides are TGTGCCAGCAGTTACTCGAACAGCAAACAGTTACCCAATCAGCCCCAGCATTTT. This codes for CASSYSNSKQLPNQPQHF.

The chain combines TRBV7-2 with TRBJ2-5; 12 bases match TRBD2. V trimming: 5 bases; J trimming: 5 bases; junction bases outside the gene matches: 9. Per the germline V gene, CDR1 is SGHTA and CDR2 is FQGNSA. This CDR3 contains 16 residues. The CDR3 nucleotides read TGTGCCAGCAGCCGTTTGACTAGCGGGGGCGCTGAGACCCAGTACTTC. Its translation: CASSRLTSGGAETQYF.

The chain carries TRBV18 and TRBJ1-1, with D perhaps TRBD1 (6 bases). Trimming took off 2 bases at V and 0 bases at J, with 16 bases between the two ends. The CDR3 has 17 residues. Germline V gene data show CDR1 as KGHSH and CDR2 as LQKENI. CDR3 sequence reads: CASSPNGQGPLNTEAFF. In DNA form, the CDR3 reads TGTGCCAGCTCACCAAACGGGCAGGGGCCTCTGAACACTGAAGCTTTCTTT.

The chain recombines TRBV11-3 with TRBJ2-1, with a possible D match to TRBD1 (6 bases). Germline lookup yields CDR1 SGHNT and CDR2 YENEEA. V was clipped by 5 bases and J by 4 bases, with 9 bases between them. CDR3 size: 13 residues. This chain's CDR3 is CASSRQEYNEQFF. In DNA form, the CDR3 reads TGTGCCAGCAGCCGACAGGAATACAATGAGCAGTTCTTC.

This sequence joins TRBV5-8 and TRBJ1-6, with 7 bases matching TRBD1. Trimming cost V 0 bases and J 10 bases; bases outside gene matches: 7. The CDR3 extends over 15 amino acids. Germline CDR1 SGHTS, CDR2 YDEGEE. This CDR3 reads CASSLVQGSKSPLHF. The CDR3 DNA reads TGTGCCAGCAGCTTGGTACAGGGGAGTAAATCACCCCTCCACTTT.

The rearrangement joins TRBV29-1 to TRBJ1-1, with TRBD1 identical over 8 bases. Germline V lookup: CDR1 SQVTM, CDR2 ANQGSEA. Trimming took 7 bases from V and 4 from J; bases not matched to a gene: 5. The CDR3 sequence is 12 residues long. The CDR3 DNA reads TGCAGCGCGACTACAGGGGGCACTGAAGCTTTCTTT. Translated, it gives CSATTGGTEAFF.

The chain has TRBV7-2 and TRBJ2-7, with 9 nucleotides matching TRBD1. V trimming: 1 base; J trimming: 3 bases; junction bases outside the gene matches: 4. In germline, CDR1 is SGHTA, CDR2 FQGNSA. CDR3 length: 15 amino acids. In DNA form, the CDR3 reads TGTGCCAGCAGCTTAGAGGGGACAGGGAACTACGAGCAGTACTTC. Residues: CASSLEGTGNYEQYF.

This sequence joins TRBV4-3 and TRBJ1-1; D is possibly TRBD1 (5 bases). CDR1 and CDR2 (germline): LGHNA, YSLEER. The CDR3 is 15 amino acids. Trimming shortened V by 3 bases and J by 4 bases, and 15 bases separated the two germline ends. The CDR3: CASSHRAGGGTEAFF. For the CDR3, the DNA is TGCGCCAGCAGCCACCGGGCCGGGGGAGGCACTGAAGCTTTCTTT.

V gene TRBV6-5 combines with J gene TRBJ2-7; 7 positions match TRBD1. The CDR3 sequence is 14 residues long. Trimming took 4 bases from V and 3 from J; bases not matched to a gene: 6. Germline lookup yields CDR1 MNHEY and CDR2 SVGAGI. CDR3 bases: TGTGCCAGCAGTTCCTTGGGACAGCTCTACGAGCAGTACTTC. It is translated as CASSSLGQLYEQYF.

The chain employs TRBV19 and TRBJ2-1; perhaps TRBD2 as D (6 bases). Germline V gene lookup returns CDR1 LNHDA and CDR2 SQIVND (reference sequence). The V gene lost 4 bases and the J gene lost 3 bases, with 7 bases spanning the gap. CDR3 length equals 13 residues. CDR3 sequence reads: CASSSGDYNEQFF. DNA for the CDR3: TGTGCCAGTAGTAGCGGGGACTACAATGAGCAGTTCTTC.

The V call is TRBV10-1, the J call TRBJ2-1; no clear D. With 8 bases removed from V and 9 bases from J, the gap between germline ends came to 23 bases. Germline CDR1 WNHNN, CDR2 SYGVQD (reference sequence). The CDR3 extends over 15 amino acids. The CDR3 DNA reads TGCGCCAGCCCCGTTTCTAAGCTCTTAGTCGGTGAGCAGTTCTTC. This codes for CASPVSKLLVGEQFF.

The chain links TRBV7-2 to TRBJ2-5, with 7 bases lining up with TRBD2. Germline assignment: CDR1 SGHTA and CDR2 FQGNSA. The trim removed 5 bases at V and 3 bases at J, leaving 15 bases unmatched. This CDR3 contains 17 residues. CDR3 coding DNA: TGTGCCAGCAGCCCCTTGCGGGGGAACGACCTCAAAGAGACCCAGTACTTC. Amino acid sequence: CASSPLRGNDLKETQYF.

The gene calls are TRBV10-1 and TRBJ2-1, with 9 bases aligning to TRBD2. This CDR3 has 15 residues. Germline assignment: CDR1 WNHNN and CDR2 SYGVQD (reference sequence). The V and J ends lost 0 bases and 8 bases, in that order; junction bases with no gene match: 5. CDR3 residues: CASSESPLAGYEQFF. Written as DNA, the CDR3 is TGCGCCAGCAGTGAGTCGCCTCTAGCGGGATATGAGCAGTTCTTC.

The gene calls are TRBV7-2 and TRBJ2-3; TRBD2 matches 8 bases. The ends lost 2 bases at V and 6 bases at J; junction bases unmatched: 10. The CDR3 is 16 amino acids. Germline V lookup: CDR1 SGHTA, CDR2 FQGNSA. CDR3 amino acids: CASSLPAGTSRDTQYF. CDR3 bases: TGTGCCAGCAGCTTACCCGCCGGGACTAGTAGGGATACGCAGTATTTT.

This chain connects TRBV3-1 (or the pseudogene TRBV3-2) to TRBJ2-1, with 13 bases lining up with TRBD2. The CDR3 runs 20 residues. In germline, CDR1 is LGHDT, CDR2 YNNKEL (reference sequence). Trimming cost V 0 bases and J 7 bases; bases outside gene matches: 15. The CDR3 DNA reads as TGTGCCAGCAGCCAAGATTTTAGGCGGACTAGCGGGAGTGAAAGGAATGAGCAGTTCTTC. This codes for CASSQDFRRTSGSERNEQFF.

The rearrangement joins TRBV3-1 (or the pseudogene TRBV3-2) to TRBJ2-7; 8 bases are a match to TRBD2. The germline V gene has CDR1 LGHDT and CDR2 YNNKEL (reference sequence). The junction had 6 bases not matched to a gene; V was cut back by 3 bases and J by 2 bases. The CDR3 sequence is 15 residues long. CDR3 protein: CASSQSLAGPYEQYV. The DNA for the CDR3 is TGTGCCAGCAGCCAGTCCCTAGCGGGCCCCTACGAGCAGTACGTC.

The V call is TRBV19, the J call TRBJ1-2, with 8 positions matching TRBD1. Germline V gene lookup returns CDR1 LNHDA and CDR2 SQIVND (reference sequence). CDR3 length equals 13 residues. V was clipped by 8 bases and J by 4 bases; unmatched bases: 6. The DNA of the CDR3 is TGTGCCAGTGGACAGGGAGCATCCTATGGCTACACCTTC. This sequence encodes CASGQGASYGYTF.

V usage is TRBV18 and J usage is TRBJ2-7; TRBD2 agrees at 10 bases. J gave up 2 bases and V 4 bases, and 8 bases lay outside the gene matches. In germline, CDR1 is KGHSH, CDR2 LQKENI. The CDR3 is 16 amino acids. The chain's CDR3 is CASSQSIAGGPYEQYV. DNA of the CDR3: TGTGCCAGCTCACAGTCAATAGCGGGAGGCCCCTACGAGCAGTACGTC.

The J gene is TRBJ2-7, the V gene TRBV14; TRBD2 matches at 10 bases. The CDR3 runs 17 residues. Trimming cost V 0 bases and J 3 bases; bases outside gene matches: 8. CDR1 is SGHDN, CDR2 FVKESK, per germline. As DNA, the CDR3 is TGTGCCAGCAGCCAAGATTCGCTAGCGGGAGAGAACTACGAGCAGTACGTC. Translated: CASSQDSLAGENYEQYV.

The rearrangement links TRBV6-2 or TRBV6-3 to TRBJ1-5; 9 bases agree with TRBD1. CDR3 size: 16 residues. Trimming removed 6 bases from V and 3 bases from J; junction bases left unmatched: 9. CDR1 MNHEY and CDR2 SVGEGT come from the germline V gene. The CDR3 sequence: CASSRDRAGANQPQHF. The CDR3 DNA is TGTGCCAGCAGCCGGGACAGGGCTGGTGCCAATCAGCCCCAGCATTTT.

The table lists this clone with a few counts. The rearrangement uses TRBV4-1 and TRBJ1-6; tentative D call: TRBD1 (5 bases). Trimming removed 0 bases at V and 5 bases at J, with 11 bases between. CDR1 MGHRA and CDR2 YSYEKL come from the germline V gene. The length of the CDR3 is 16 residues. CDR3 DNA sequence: TGCGCCAGCAGCCAAGATGGTCAGGGAAATAATTCACCCCTCCACTTT. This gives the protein CASSQDGQGNNSPLHF.

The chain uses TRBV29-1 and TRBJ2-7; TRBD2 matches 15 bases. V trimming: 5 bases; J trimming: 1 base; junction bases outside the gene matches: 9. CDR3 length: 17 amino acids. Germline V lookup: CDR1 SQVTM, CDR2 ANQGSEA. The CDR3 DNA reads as TGCAGCGTTCTACCGGGACTAGCGGGGGGCCTTTCCTACGAGCAGTACTTC. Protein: CSVLPGLAGGLSYEQYF.

DNA for the CDR3: TGTGCCAGTAGTCCAGGACAGCGAGGTCAGCCCCAGCATTTT. This sequence encodes CASSPGQRGQPQHF. V is TRBV19 and J is TRBJ1-5; D perhaps matches TRBD1 (6 bases). V was cut by 5 bases and J by 6 bases, with 14 bases left in between. The CDR3 has 14 residues. The germline gives CDR1 LNHDA, CDR2 SQIVND (reference sequence). The whole variable domain, filled in from reference TRBV19 and TRBJ1-5, reads DGGITQSPKYLFRKEGQNVTLSCEQNLNHDAMYWYRQDPGQGLRLIYYSQIVNDFQKGDIAEGYSVSREKKESFPLTVTSAQKNPTAFYLCASSPGQRGQPQHFGDGTRLSIL.

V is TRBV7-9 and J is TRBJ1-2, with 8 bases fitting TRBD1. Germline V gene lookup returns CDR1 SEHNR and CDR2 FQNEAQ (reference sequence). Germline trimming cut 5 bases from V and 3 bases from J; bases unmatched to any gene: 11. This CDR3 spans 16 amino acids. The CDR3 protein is CASSPKNDRGDYGYTF. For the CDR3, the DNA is TGTGCCAGCAGCCCTAAAAACGACAGGGGAGACTATGGCTACACCTTC. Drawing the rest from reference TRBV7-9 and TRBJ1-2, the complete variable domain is DTGVSQNPRHKITKRGQNVTFRCDPISEHNRLYWYRQTLGQGPEFLTYFQNEAQLEKSRLLSDRFSAERPKGSFSTLEIQRTEQGDSAMYLCASSPKNDRGDYGYTFGSGTRLTVV.

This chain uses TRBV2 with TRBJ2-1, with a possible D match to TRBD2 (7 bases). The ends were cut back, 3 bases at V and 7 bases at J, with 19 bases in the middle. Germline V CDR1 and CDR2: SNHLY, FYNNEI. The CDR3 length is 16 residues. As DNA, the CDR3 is TGTGCCAGCAGTGAGGGGAGCCGGGGAGGGGGGAATGAGCAGTTCTTC. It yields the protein CASSEGSRGGGNEQFF.

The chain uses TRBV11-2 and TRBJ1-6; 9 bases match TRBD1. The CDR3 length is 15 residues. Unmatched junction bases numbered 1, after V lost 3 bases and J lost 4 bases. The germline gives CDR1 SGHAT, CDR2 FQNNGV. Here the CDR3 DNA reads TGTGCCAGCAGCTTCGGACAGGGGTATAATTCACCCCTCCACTTT. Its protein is CASSFGQGYNSPLHF.

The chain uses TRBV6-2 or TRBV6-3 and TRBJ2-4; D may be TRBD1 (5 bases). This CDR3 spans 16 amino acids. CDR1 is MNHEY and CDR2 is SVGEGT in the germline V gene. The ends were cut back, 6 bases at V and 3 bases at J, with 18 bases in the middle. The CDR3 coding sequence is TGTGCCAGCAGCCGCCAGGGCACCGTTATCAAAAACATTCAGTACTTC. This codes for CASSRQGTVIKNIQYF.